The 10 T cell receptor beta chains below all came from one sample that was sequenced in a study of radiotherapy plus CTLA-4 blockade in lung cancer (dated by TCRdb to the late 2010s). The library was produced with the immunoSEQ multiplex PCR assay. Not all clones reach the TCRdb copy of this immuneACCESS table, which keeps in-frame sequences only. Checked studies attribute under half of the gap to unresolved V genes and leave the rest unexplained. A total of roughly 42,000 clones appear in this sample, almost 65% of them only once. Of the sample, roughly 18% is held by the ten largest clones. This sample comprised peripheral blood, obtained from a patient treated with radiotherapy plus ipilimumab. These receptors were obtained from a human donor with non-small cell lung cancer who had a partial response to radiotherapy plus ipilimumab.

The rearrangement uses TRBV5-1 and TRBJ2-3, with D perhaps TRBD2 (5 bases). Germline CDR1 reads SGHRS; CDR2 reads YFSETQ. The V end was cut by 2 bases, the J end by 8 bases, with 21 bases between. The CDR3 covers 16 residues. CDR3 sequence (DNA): TGCGCCAGCAGCTTTGGTGGCCCAAATATTGGAGGTACGCAGTATTTT. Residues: CASSFGGPNIGGTQYF.

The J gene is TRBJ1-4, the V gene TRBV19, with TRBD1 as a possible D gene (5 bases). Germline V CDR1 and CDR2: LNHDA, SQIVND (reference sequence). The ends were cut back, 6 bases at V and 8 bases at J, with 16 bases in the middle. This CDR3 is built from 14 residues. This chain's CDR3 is CASSRQHRREKLFF. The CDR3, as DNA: TGTGCCAGTAGCCGACAGCACAGGCGGGAAAAACTGTTTTTT.

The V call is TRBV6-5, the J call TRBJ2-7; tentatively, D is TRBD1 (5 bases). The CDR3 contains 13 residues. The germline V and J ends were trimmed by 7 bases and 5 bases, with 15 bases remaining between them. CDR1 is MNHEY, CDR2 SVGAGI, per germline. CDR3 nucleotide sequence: TGTGCCAGCAATATAGACAGTAACCACGAGCAGTACTTC. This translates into CASNIDSNHEQYF.

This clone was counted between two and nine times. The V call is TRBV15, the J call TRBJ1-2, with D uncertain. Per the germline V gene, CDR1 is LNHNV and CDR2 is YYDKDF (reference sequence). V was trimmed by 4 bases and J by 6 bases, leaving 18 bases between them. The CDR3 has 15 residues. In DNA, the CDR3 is TGTGCCACCAGCAAACAGACCGAAGCCTATGATGGCTACACCTTC. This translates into CATSKQTEAYDGYTF.

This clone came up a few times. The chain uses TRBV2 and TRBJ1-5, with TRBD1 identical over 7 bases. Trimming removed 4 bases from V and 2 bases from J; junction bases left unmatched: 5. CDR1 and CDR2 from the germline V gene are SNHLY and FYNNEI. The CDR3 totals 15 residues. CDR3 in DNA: TGTGCCAGCAGTGCCCGACAGGGTCGCAATCAGCCCCAGCATTTT. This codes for CASSARQGRNQPQHF.

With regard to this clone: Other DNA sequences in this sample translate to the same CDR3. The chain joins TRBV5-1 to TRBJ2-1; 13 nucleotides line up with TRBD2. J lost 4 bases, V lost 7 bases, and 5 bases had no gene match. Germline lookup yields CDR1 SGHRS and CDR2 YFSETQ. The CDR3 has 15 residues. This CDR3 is CASSPGLAGYNEQFF. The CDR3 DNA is TGCGCCAGCTCTCCGGGACTAGCGGGATACAATGAGCAGTTCTTC.

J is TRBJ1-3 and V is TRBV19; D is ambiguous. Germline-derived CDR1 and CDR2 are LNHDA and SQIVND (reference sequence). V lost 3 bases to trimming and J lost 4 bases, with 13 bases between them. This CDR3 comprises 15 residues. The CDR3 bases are TGTGCCAGTAGTATTTGGTCAACGAGGGGAAACACCATATATTTT. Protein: CASSIWSTRGNTIYF.

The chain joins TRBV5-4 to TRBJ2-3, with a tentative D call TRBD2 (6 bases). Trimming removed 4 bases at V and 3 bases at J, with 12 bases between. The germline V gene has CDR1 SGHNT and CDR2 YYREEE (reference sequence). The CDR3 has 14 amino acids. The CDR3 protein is CASSRTLATDTQYF. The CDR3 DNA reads TGTGCCAGCAGCCGAACACTAGCTACAGATACGCAGTATTTT.

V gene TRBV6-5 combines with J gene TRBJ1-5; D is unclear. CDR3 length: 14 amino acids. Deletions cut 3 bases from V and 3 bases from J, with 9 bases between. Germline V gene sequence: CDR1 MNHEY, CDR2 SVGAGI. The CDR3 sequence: CASSYAGYNQPQHF. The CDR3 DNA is TGTGCCAGCAGTTATGCCGGGTACAATCAGCCCCAGCATTTT.

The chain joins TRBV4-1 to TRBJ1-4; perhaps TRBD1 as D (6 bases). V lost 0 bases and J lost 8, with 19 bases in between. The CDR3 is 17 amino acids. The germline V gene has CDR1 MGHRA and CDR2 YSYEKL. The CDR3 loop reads CASSQDPSGGREEKLFF. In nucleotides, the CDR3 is TGCGCCAGCAGCCAAGATCCTAGCGGGGGGCGCGAAGAAAAACTGTTTTTT.